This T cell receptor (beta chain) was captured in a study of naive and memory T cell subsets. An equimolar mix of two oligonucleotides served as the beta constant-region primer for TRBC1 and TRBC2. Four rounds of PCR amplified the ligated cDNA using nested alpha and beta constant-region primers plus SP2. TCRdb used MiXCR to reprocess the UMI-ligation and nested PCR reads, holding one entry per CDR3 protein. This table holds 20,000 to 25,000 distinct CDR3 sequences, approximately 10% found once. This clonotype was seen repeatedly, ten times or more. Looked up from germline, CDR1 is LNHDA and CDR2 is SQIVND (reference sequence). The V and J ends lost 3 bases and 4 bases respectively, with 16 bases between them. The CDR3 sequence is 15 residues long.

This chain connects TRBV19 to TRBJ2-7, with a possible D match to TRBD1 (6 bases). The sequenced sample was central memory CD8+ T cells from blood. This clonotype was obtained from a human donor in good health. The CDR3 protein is CASSISGTSWYEQYF. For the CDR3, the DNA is TGTGCCAGTAGTATTTCCGGGACATCCTGGTACGAGCAGTACTTC.